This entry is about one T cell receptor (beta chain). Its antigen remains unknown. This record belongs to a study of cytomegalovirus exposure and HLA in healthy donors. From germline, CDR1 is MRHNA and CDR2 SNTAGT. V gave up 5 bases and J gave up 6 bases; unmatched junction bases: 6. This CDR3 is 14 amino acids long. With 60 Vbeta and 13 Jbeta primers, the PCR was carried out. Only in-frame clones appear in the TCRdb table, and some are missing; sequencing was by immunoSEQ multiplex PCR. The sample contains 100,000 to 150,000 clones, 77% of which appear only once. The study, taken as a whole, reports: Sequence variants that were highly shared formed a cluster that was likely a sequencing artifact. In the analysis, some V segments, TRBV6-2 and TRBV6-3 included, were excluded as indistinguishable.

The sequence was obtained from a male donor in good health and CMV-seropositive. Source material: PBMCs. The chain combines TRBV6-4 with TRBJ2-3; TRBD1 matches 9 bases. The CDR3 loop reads CASSPGTGHDTQYF. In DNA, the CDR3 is TGTGCCAGCAGTCCCGGGACAGGGCATGATACGCAGTATTTT.